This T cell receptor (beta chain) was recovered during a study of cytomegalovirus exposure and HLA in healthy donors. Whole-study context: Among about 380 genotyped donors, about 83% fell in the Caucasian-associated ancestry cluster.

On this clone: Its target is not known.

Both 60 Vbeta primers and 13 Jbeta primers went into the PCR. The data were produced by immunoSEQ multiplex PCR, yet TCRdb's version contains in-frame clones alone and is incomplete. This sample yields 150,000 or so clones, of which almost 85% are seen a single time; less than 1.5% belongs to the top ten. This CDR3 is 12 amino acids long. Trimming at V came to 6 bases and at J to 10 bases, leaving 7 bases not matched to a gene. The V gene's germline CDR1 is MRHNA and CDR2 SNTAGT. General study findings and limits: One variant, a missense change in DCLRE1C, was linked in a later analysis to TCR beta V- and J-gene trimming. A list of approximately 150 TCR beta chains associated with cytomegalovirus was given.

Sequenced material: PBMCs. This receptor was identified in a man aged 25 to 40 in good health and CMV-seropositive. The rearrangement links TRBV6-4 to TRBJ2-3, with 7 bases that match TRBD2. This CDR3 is CASRGLGGAQYF. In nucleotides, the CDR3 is TGTGCCAGCAGGGGCCTGGGAGGGGCGCAGTATTTT.